The 29 T cell receptor beta chains presented below share a single source sample, sequenced in a study of cytomegalovirus exposure and HLA in healthy donors. PCR primers comprised 60 Vbeta and 13 Jbeta primers. Clones were sequenced by immunoSEQ multiplex PCR, and TCRdb holds only the in-frame ones, with some missing. The sample carries under 200,000 clones, more than 70% recorded once. The source material was PBMCs. These receptors were taken from a male donor in good health and CMV-seropositive.

This clone showed up just a few times. This chain joins TRBV5-1 and TRBJ2-6, with 12 bases identical to TRBD1. Trimming at V came to 4 bases and at J to 1 base, leaving 3 bases not matched to a gene. The germline V gene has CDR1 SGHRS and CDR2 YFSETQ. This CDR3 contains 17 residues. DNA of the CDR3: TGCGCCAGCAGCCAGGGACAGGGGGCTTCTGGGGCCAACGTCCTGACTTTC. Amino acids: CASSQGQGASGANVLTF. Based on the CDR3 plus reference TRBV5-1 and TRBJ2-6, the full variable domain is KAGVTQTPRYLIKTRGQQVTLSCSPISGHRSVSWYQQTPGQGLQFLFEYFSETQRNKGNFPGRFSGRQFSNSRSEMNVSTLELGDSALYLCASSQGQGASGANVLTFGAGSRLTVL.

The chain has TRBV7-2 and TRBJ1-6, with 7 bases aligning to TRBD1. Germline loops: CDR1 SGHTA, CDR2 FQGNSA. This CDR3 contains 16 residues. The J segment lost 6 bases and the V segment lost 7 bases, leaving 12 bases of the junction unmatched. CDR3 nucleotide sequence: TGTGCCAGCAACCTCCGGGACAGACCTCTTAATTCACCCCTCCACTTT. This encodes CASNLRDRPLNSPLHF.

This clone has only a few counts. V usage is TRBV7-9 and J usage is TRBJ1-1, with D possibly TRBD1 on 5 matching bases. Trimming pared 6 bases from V and 0 bases from J, leaving 11 bases between. The CDR3 length is 14 residues. Germline V lookup: CDR1 SEHNR, CDR2 FQNEAQ (reference sequence). Written as DNA, the CDR3 is TGTGCCAGCAGTCTCAGGGCTATGAACACTGAAGCTTTCTTT. Amino acids: CASSLRAMNTEAFF.

The rearrangement uses TRBV11-1 and TRBJ1-2; D perhaps matches TRBD1 (5 bases). The germline V gene encodes CDR1 SGHAT and CDR2 FQDESV (reference sequence). This CDR3 is built from 16 residues. The V gene lost 5 bases and the J gene lost 2 bases, with 18 bases spanning the gap. The DNA of the CDR3 is TGTGCCAGCAGCCCGGGTGGAGGGGAGACCAACTATGGCTACACCTTC. Translation: CASSPGGGETNYGYTF. Full variable domain (missing parts from reference TRBV11-1 and TRBJ1-2): EAEVAQSPRYKITEKSQAVAFWCDPISGHATLYWYRQILGQGPELLVQFQDESVVDDSQLPKDRFSAERLKGVDSTLKIQPAELGDSAMYLCASSPGGGETNYGYTFGSGTRLTVV.

CDR3 in amino acids: CAVVGVNTEAFF. The CDR3 coding sequence is TGTGCCGTCGTCGGGGTAAACACTGAAGCTTTCTTT. The chain links TRBV6-5 to TRBJ1-1; D not resolved. V lost 11 bases and J lost 2, with 12 bases in between. Germline V gene sequence: CDR1 MNHEY, CDR2 SVGAGI. The CDR3 is 12 amino acids.

The rearrangement links TRBV2 to TRBJ1-5; D is possibly TRBD1 (5 bases). Germline V gives CDR1 SNHLY, CDR2 FYNNEI. The CDR3 is made up of 17 amino acids. The ends were cut back, 2 bases at V and 0 bases at J, with 14 bases in the middle. The CDR3 loop is CASSESRGGDSNQPQHF. In DNA form, the CDR3 reads TGTGCCAGCAGTGAATCTAGGGGCGGAGATAGCAATCAGCCCCAGCATTTT.

This clone was observed a few times. This sequence joins TRBV6-4 and TRBJ2-1, with TRBD2 matching 14 bases. The trim removed 2 bases at V and 3 bases at J, leaving 6 bases unmatched. CDR1 MRHNA and CDR2 SNTAGT come from the germline V gene. This CDR3 contains 18 residues. This CDR3 is CASSDDGTSGRIYNEQFF. Written as DNA, the CDR3 is TGTGCCAGCAGTGACGACGGGACTAGCGGGAGAATCTACAATGAGCAGTTCTTC.

This clone was observed a handful of times. The V call is TRBV6-5, the J call TRBJ2-7, with TRBD1 matching 7 bases. In germline, CDR1 is MNHEY, CDR2 SVGAGI. The CDR3 runs 15 residues. V lost 5 bases, J lost 5 bases, and 12 bases stayed unmatched. The CDR3 sequence: CASSPRRDSLDEQYF. DNA of the CDR3: TGTGCCAGCAGTCCCCGAAGGGACAGTTTGGACGAGCAGTACTTC.

This chain links TRBV11-2 with TRBJ2-3; D is undetermined. Per the germline V gene, CDR1 is SGHAT and CDR2 is FQNNGV. This CDR3 is 13 amino acids long. Trimming left V 3 bases short and J 4 bases short, with 8 bases between. The CDR3: CASSFGFADTQYF. For the CDR3, the DNA is TGTGCCAGCAGCTTCGGTTTCGCAGATACGCAGTATTTT.

This clone was seen a handful of times. This sequence joins TRBV5-1 and TRBJ2-5; TRBD2 matches at 9 bases. Germline CDR1 and CDR2: SGHRS and YFSETQ. The J segment lost 5 bases and the V segment lost 0 bases, leaving 5 bases of the junction unmatched. The CDR3 totals 15 residues. The CDR3 DNA sequence: TGCGCCAGCAGCTTGGTTAGTAGCGGGAGTGAGACCCAGTACTTC. Translation: CASSLVSSGSETQYF.

The rearrangement uses TRBV6-6 and TRBJ2-1; 11 bases map to TRBD2. V lost 6 bases, J lost 4 bases, and 8 bases stayed unmatched. The CDR3 loop spans 16 amino acids. CDR1 MNHNY and CDR2 SVGAGI come from the germline V gene (reference sequence). CDR3 residues: CASRQHASGGYNEQFF. CDR3 DNA: TGTGCCAGCAGACAACACGCTAGCGGGGGGTACAATGAGCAGTTCTTC.

The chain carries TRBV7-3 and TRBJ2-2; 7 bases fit TRBD2. Germline V lookup: CDR1 SGHTA, CDR2 FQGTGA. J lost 2 bases, V lost 8 bases, and 5 bases had no gene match. This CDR3 has 14 residues. The DNA of the CDR3 is TGTGCCAGCGGAGGGAGGGGAAACACCGGGGAGCTGTTTTTT. Translation gives CASGGRGNTGELFF.

V gene TRBV10-3 combines with J gene TRBJ2-5, with 8 bases lining up with TRBD1. Trimming took 11 bases from V and 4 from J; bases not matched to a gene: 15. Germline CDR1 and CDR2: ENHRY and SYGVKD. CDR3 size: 15 residues. CDR3 amino acids: CAGGPGQANIETQYF. The CDR3 DNA is TGTGCCGGGGGTCCGGGACAGGCGAATATAGAGACCCAGTACTTC.

Regarding this clone: The sample contains more than one DNA sequence encoding this CDR3. The chain links TRBV6-5 to TRBJ1-2, with no clear D. The CDR3 extends over 14 amino acids. From germline, CDR1 is MNHEY and CDR2 SVGAGI. Trimming took off 0 bases at V and 8 bases at J, with 13 bases between the two ends. The CDR3: CASSYSVYTMGYTF. As DNA, the CDR3 is TGTGCCAGCAGTTACTCTGTCTATACCATGGGCTACACCTTC.

This clone was seen only once. V and J are TRBV4-2 and TRBJ1-1, with D hard to call. The V gene's germline CDR1 is LGHNA and CDR2 YNFKEQ. V was pared by 0 bases and J by 1 base, with 6 bases between. There are 14 residues in the CDR3. DNA for the CDR3: TGTGCCAGCAGCCAAGATCGGGGGAACACTGAAGCTTTCTTT. This codes for CASSQDRGNTEAFF.

Note on this clone: A read error may account for a junction end that differs from germline. The chain has TRBV7-9 and TRBJ1-4, with D possibly matching TRBD1 (5 bases). Per germline, CDR1 SEHNR and CDR2 FQNEAQ (reference sequence). This CDR3 comprises 18 residues. This chain's CDR3 is CSSSVEGPFDQVRGKLFF. DNA of the CDR3: TGTTCCAGCAGTGTGGAGGGACCCTTCGATCAGGTTCGGGGAAAACTGTTTTTT.

V usage is TRBV27 and J usage is TRBJ2-1; 8 bases are shared with TRBD2. In germline, CDR1 is MNHEY, CDR2 SMNVEV (reference sequence). The ends lost 4 bases at V and 3 bases at J; junction bases unmatched: 5. The CDR3 consists of 15 residues. The CDR3 protein is CASSSTGTSYNEQFF. The CDR3 nucleotides read TGTGCCAGCAGTTCTACCGGGACTAGCTACAATGAGCAGTTCTTC.

The chain links TRBV28 to TRBJ2-1; D is undetermined. V lost 2 bases and J 0 bases, leaving 8 bases between the germline ends. The germline V gene encodes CDR1 MDHEN and CDR2 SYDVKM. The CDR3 has 15 amino acids. Here the CDR3 reads CASSLGGTSYNEQFF. In DNA form, the CDR3 reads TGTGCCAGCAGTTTAGGCGGAACCTCCTACAATGAGCAGTTCTTC.

This chain joins TRBV9 and TRBJ2-7, with a tentative D call TRBD2 (5 bases). Germline lookup yields CDR1 SGDLS and CDR2 YYNGEE. The length of the CDR3 is 13 residues. V was shortened by 0 bases and J by 7 bases, with 11 bases between the two germline ends. CDR3 residues: CASSVVEATEQYF. The CDR3 DNA is TGTGCCAGCAGCGTAGTGGAGGCGACGGAGCAGTACTTC.

The rearrangement joins TRBV29-1 to TRBJ2-3; D may be TRBD2 (5 bases). V gave up 6 bases and J gave up 4 bases, with 17 bases separating them. Germline V gives CDR1 SQVTM, CDR2 ANQGSEA. The length of the CDR3 is 14 residues. The CDR3 is CSVATLGGSDTQYF. The CDR3 coding sequence is TGCAGCGTCGCGACCCTGGGCGGGTCAGATACGCAGTATTTT.

V usage is TRBV15 and J usage is TRBJ1-1; 7 bases align to TRBD1. Germline V gene data show CDR1 as LNHNV and CDR2 as YYDKDF (reference sequence). CDR3 length: 14 residues. Losses at the gene ends were 4 bases for V and 5 bases for J; bases not matched to a gene: 7. CDR3 region: CATSTRQGWTEAFF. CDR3 sequence (DNA): TGTGCCACCAGCACGAGACAGGGTTGGACTGAAGCTTTCTTT.

This chain connects TRBV6-5 to TRBJ2-5; TRBD1 aligns across 11 bases. The germline CDR1 and CDR2 sequences are MNHEY and SVGAGI. Germline trimming cut 4 bases from V and 8 bases from J; bases unmatched to any gene: 9. CDR3 length: 15 residues. The CDR3 nucleotides read TGTGCCAGCAGTTCCGGGACAGGGGGATTTTTAACCCAGTACTTC. Residues: CASSSGTGGFLTQYF.

The J gene is TRBJ2-2, the V gene TRBV30; no definite D call. This CDR3 is 14 amino acids long. Trimming left V 7 bases short and J 3 bases short, with 15 bases between. Germline V gene sequence: CDR1 GTSNPN, CDR2 SVGIG (reference sequence). CDR3 nucleotide sequence: TGTGCCTTTCCCTTGCCGGAGCACACCGGGGAGCTGTTTTTT. Translating it yields CAFPLPEHTGELFF.

The V gene is TRBV6-1, the J gene TRBJ1-1; no reliable D call. The CDR3 consists of 15 residues. From germline, CDR1 is MNHNS and CDR2 SASEGT. V was trimmed by 3 bases and J by 5 bases, leaving 16 bases between them. CDR3 DNA sequence: TGTGCCAGCAGTGATTATGGGCGGGGAGGGACTGAAGCTTTCTTT. It codes for CASSDYGRGGTEAFF.

The chain employs TRBV6-1 and TRBJ2-7, with TRBD1 matching over 7 bases. CDR1 and CDR2 (germline): MNHNS, SASEGT. This CDR3 has 13 residues. The junction had 3 bases not matched to a gene; V was cut back by 5 bases and J by 2 bases. CDR3 amino acids: CASSRGQPYEQYF. CDR3 coding DNA: TGTGCCAGCAGTCGGGGACAGCCCTACGAGCAGTACTTC.

The chain is built from TRBV9 and TRBJ2-1; 7 nucleotides align to TRBD1. Trimming cost V 6 bases and J 7 bases; bases outside gene matches: 13. The CDR3 extends over 15 amino acids. In germline, CDR1 is SGDLS, CDR2 YYNGEE. CDR3 in amino acids: CASNQEDRVRNEQFF. CDR3 DNA sequence: TGTGCCAGCAACCAGGAAGACAGGGTGAGGAATGAGCAGTTCTTC.

The chain combines TRBV14 with TRBJ2-1; D might be TRBD2 (5 bases). V lost 4 bases and J lost 1, with 17 bases in between. This CDR3 comprises 17 residues. Germline loops: CDR1 SGHDN, CDR2 FVKESK. CDR3 coding DNA: TGTGCCAGCAGCCTGGGCACGGGAATCTTATCCTACAATGAGCAGTTCTTC. Translation: CASSLGTGILSYNEQFF.

This chain joins TRBV6-1 and TRBJ2-2; possible D gene TRBD2, 6 bases. Deletions cut 6 bases from V and 7 bases from J, with 15 bases between. CDR3 size: 14 residues. Germline loops: CDR1 MNHNS, CDR2 SASEGT. CDR3 DNA sequence: TGTGCCAGCAGGCGGGATTGGGTCGACGGGGAGCTGTTTTTT. The encoded protein is CASRRDWVDGELFF.

This clone was detected only a few times. The rearrangement links TRBV27 to TRBJ1-5; D gene uncertain. V was trimmed by 4 bases and J by 3 bases, leaving 16 bases between them. The V gene's germline CDR1 is MNHEY and CDR2 SMNVEV (reference sequence). The CDR3 consists of 16 residues. CDR3 sequence reads: CASSYSGRGPNQPQHF. CDR3 sequence (DNA): TGTGCCAGCAGTTATTCCGGAAGAGGGCCCAATCAGCCCCAGCATTTT.